These 23 T cell receptor beta chains share one sample of origin, sequenced in a study of shared clonotypes between healthy human individuals. CD8 cells classed as naive were CD45RO-negative and positively selected for CCR7, excluding terminally differentiated effector memory CD45RA+ cells. Measured with immunoSEQ multiplex PCR; TCRdb has only the in-frame clones, and not every one. The data show around 600,000 clones, with 98% seen just once and 0.3% held by the top ten. What was sequenced was naive CD8+ T cells sorted from blood. The receptors here all came from a man aged 25 to 40 in good health.

The table lists this clone with a count of one. Germline and junction disagree at one end, which may indicate a read error. V and J are TRBV7-7 and TRBJ2-2, with a tentative D call TRBD1 (6 bases). The CDR3 is 16 residues long. CDR1 and CDR2 (germline): SSHAT, FNYEAQ (reference sequence). DNA of the CDR3: TGTGCTAGCAGCCTTCGGCCTGGGGGCGACACCGGGGAGCTGTTTTTT. As protein: CASSLRPGGDTGELFF.

The chain joins TRBV19 to TRBJ1-2; D unresolved. CDR1 and CDR2 (germline): LNHDA, SQIVND (reference sequence). The CDR3 is 14 residues long. V was trimmed by 9 bases and J by 0 bases, leaving 14 bases between them. CDR3: CASATALANYGYTF. The CDR3 region has the DNA TGTGCCAGCGCTACAGCGTTAGCTAACTATGGCTACACCTTC.

This chain joins TRBV7-6 and TRBJ2-3; 7 bases fit TRBD2. The J segment lost 10 bases and the V segment lost 4 bases, leaving 8 bases of the junction unmatched. Germline V gives CDR1 SGHVS, CDR2 FNYEAQ. The CDR3 has 13 residues. The DNA of the CDR3 is TGTGCCAGCAGCTCTGGGCTGGGAGGGTCGCAGTATTTT. This sequence encodes CASSSGLGGSQYF.

The V call is TRBV9, the J call TRBJ1-2; D is perhaps TRBD1 (5 bases). This CDR3 region has 15 residues. Germline values: CDR1 SGDLS, CDR2 YYNGEE. The V end lost 2 bases, the J end lost 4 bases, and 15 bases lay between the germline ends. The CDR3 loop is CASSVSSPGTYGYTF. The CDR3 DNA is TGTGCCAGCAGCGTGTCCTCTCCCGGGACCTATGGCTACACCTTC.

This rearrangement joins TRBV7-9 to TRBJ1-2; tentative D call: TRBD1 (5 bases). V lost 1 base and J lost 0, with 12 bases in between. Germline V gives CDR1 SEHNR, CDR2 FQNEAQ (reference sequence). CDR3 size: 16 residues. CDR3 loop: CASSLGETATNYGYTF. CDR3 in DNA: TGTGCCAGCAGCTTAGGCGAGACAGCCACTAACTATGGCTACACCTTC.

This chain uses TRBV9 with TRBJ1-2, with D hard to call. V was trimmed by 7 bases and J by 7 bases, leaving 5 bases between them. The V gene's germline CDR1 is SGDLS and CDR2 YYNGEE. The CDR3 is 9 residues long. The CDR3 here is CASGVGYTF. The CDR3 DNA reads as TGTGCCAGCGGGGTTGGCTACACCTTC.

V usage is TRBV7-9 and J usage is TRBJ1-4; no firm D call. The V and J ends lost 4 bases and 8 bases respectively, with 20 bases between them. Per germline, CDR1 SEHNR and CDR2 FQNEAQ (reference sequence). CDR3 length equals 16 residues. As DNA, the CDR3 is TGTGCCAGCAGCTCGTCGTCCTCGCGCTCATCCGAAAAACTGTTTTTT. This translates into CASSSSSSRSSEKLFF.

The chain couples TRBV9 to TRBJ2-3; 12 bases agree with TRBD1. The CDR3 has 19 residues. V shed 4 bases, J shed 0 bases, and the junction held 12 bases outside the gene matches. Germline V gives CDR1 SGDLS, CDR2 YYNGEE. The CDR3 DNA sequence: TGTGCCAGCAGCCTATACCGGGACAGGGGGCCCGCTAGCACAGATACGCAGTATTTT. Its translation is CASSLYRDRGPASTDTQYF.

The V call is TRBV7-9, the J call TRBJ1-1; no clear D. The CDR3 length is 12 residues. Germline assignment: CDR1 SEHNR and CDR2 FQNEAQ (reference sequence). The germline V and J ends were trimmed by 5 bases and 0 bases, with 4 bases remaining between them. The CDR3 region has the DNA TGTGCCAGCAGCCACCTGAACACTGAAGCTTTCTTT. Its translation is CASSHLNTEAFF.

The V call is TRBV9, the J call TRBJ2-3; possible D gene TRBD2, 5 bases. Looked up from germline, CDR1 is SGDLS and CDR2 is YYNGEE. The CDR3 loop spans 15 amino acids. Trimming shortened V by 4 bases and J by 1 base, and 13 bases separated the two germline ends. The CDR3 loop is CASSSEGRGTDTQYF. CDR3 nucleotide sequence: TGTGCCAGCAGCTCCGAGGGCAGAGGCACAGATACGCAGTATTTT.

The V gene is TRBV6-5, the J gene TRBJ2-7; TRBD2 matches 11 bases. V was clipped by 8 bases and J by 4 bases; unmatched bases: 4. Looked up from germline, CDR1 is MNHEY and CDR2 is SVGAGI. The CDR3 extends over 13 amino acids. Here the CDR3 reads CASGPSGRYEQYF. Here the CDR3 DNA reads TGTGCCAGCGGACCTAGCGGGAGGTACGAGCAGTACTTC.

The V call is TRBV11-2, the J call TRBJ2-1; 7 bases fit TRBD1. Germline V CDR1 and CDR2: SGHAT, FQNNGV. This CDR3 has 16 residues. The ends lost 7 bases at V and 0 bases at J; junction bases unmatched: 9. This chain's CDR3 is CASTRRTGSSYNEQFF. The CDR3 nucleotides are TGTGCCAGCACCAGGAGGACAGGTAGCTCCTACAATGAGCAGTTCTTC.

The rearrangement links TRBV4-1 to TRBJ2-1; 7 nucleotides match TRBD1. The CDR3 sequence is 14 residues long. Losses at the gene ends were 6 bases for V and 14 bases for J; bases not matched to a gene: 16. Germline CDR1 is MGHRA and CDR2 is YSYEKL. The CDR3 nucleotides are TGCGCCAGCAGGCTTACCCCAGGACAGGAAAGTAAGTTCTTC. Its protein is CASRLTPGQESKFF.

The V gene is TRBV4-3, the J gene TRBJ2-1; D uncertain. The germline V gene has CDR1 LGHNA and CDR2 YSLEER. Trimming left V 0 bases short and J 8 bases short, with 11 bases between. This CDR3 region has 14 residues. The CDR3 here is CASSQDVASDEQFF. For the CDR3, the DNA is TGCGCCAGCAGCCAAGATGTTGCGTCCGATGAGCAGTTCTTC.

The rearrangement joins TRBV6-4 to TRBJ2-1, with TRBD1 identical over 7 bases. CDR3 length: 15 residues. V shed 0 bases and J 4 bases; nucleotides not matched to a gene: 3. Germline V gene lookup returns CDR1 MRHNA and CDR2 SNTAGT. The CDR3 nucleotides read TGTGCCAGCAGTGACTCCCCGGGACAGTACAATGAGCAGTTCTTC. Amino acids: CASSDSPGQYNEQFF.

This clone appeared once. V usage is TRBV4-1 and J usage is TRBJ2-5, with D possibly being TRBD1 (5 bases). CDR3 length equals 13 residues. CDR1 and CDR2 (germline): MGHRA, YSYEKL. V lost 0 bases and J lost 3, with 5 bases in between. The CDR3 coding sequence is TGCGCCAGCAGCCAAGAAGGGGAAGAGACCCAGTACTTC. This translates into CASSQEGEETQYF.

The chain employs TRBV9 and TRBJ1-2, with D possibly being TRBD1 (6 bases). The germline V gene encodes CDR1 SGDLS and CDR2 YYNGEE. V was shortened by 0 bases and J by 1 base, with 25 bases between the two germline ends. The length of the CDR3 is 20 residues. The CDR3 DNA sequence: TGTGCCAGCAGCGTAGTAGTAGAGGAGGCCGGGGACATAAGTAACTATGGCTACACCTTC. Its translation is CASSVVVEEAGDISNYGYTF.

This chain links TRBV6-5 with TRBJ2-1, with no clear D. This CDR3 is 13 amino acids long. The ends were cut back, 5 bases at V and 5 bases at J, with 10 bases in the middle. From germline, CDR1 is MNHEY and CDR2 SVGAGI. CDR3 in DNA: TGTGCCAGCAGTCGGTCTAAGGACAATGAGCAGTTCTTC. It translates to CASSRSKDNEQFF.

This clone was recorded only once. CDR3 nucleotide sequence: TGTGCCAGCAGCTCACCGGGACTAGTTTACAATGAGCAGTTCTTC. It is translated as CASSSPGLVYNEQFF. The rearrangement joins TRBV5-4 to TRBJ2-1, with 8 nucleotides matching TRBD2. Germline V gene data show CDR1 as SGHNT and CDR2 as YYREEE (reference sequence). CDR3 length: 15 residues. J lost 4 bases, V lost 3 bases, and 6 bases had no gene match. The full variable domain, with the rest looked up from reference TRBV5-4 and TRBJ2-1, is ETGVTQSPTHLIKTRGQQVTLRCSSQSGHNTVSWYQQALGQGPQFIFQYYREEENGRGNFPPRFSGLQFPNYSSELNVNALELDDSALYLCASSSPGLVYNEQFFGPGTRLTVL.

This clone has only one observation. This CDR3 is CASSYTTTDTQYF. The CDR3 DNA reads TGTGCCAGCAGTTACACCACTACAGATACGCAGTATTTT. The rearrangement uses TRBV6-5 and TRBJ2-3; no firm D call. The CDR3 is 13 residues long. Deletions cut 2 bases from V and 3 bases from J, with 6 bases between. Germline V gene data show CDR1 as MNHEY and CDR2 as SVGAGI.

V usage is TRBV2 and J usage is TRBJ2-2; either TRBD1 or TRBD2 may fit D (5 bases each). CDR3 size: 17 residues. V was pared by 6 bases and J by 4 bases, with 21 bases between. Germline V lookup: CDR1 SNHLY, CDR2 FYNNEI. The CDR3 bases are TGTGCCAGCAGCACTCCGATAGGGGCGGGTTTCACCGGGGAGCTGTTTTTT. Its translation is CASSTPIGAGFTGELFF.

The chain carries TRBV4-1 and TRBJ2-5; no clear D gene. Per the germline V gene, CDR1 is MGHRA and CDR2 is YSYEKL. Trimming removed 4 bases at V and 1 base at J, with 10 bases between. The CDR3 runs 14 residues. CDR3 region: CASSRGDPQETQYF. Here the CDR3 DNA reads TGCGCCAGCAGCCGAGGCGATCCCCAAGAGACCCAGTACTTC.

This clone appeared once. J is TRBJ2-1 and V is TRBV5-1; 8 nucleotides line up with TRBD1. Germline-derived CDR1 and CDR2 are SGHRS and YFSETQ. After removal of 0 bases from V and 2 bases from J, the junction contained 4 bases not matched to a gene. The CDR3 consists of 16 residues. CDR3 region: CASSLAGTGPYNEQFF. CDR3 nucleotides: TGCGCCAGCAGCTTGGCCGGGACAGGACCCTACAATGAGCAGTTCTTC.